The 20 T cell receptor beta chains below all came from one sample that was sequenced in a study of cytomegalovirus exposure and HLA in healthy donors. This PCR relied on a set of 60 Vbeta primers and 13 Jbeta primers. TCRdb's copy holds only in-frame clones and misses some; the assay was immunoSEQ multiplex PCR. The sample comprises about 92,000 clones, over 70% of which are singletons, and about 1.2% rests with the top ten. The sample comprised PBMCs. The receptors were gathered from a girl aged 2-9 years in good health and CMV-seropositive.

The rearrangement uses TRBV14 and TRBJ1-1, with a weak D call TRBD1 (6 bases). The CDR3 consists of 15 residues. V lost 0 bases to trimming and J lost 2 bases, with 10 bases between them. Germline CDR1 and CDR2: SGHDN and FVKESK. In DNA form, the CDR3 reads TGTGCCAGCAGCCAAGAGTGGGGACAAAACACTGAAGCTTTCTTT. Translating it yields CASSQEWGQNTEAFF. The entire variable domain, with the rest obtained from reference TRBV14 and TRBJ1-1, is as follows: EAGVTQFPSHSVIEKGQTVTLRCDPISGHDNLYWYRRVMGKEIKFLLHFVKESKQDESGMPNNRFLAERTGGTYSTLKVQPAELEDSGVYFCASSQEWGQNTEAFFGQGTRLTVV.

This chain links TRBV30 with TRBJ2-1; possibly TRBD2 for D (5 bases). The V gene lost 2 bases and the J gene lost 14 bases, with 16 bases spanning the gap. CDR3 length equals 12 residues. Germline V gene lookup returns CDR1 GTSNPN and CDR2 SVGIG (reference sequence). CDR3: CAWSPPGNREFF. Here the CDR3 DNA reads TGTGCCTGGAGTCCACCCGGGAACCGGGAGTTCTTC.

This sequence joins TRBV7-2 and TRBJ2-7, with TRBD1 matching over 7 bases. Trimming cost V 4 bases and J 4 bases; bases outside gene matches: 7. CDR1 SGHTA and CDR2 FQGNSA come from the germline V gene. The CDR3 totals 14 residues. The CDR3 DNA reads TGTGCCAGCAGCTCACGACAGGGCCGTTACGAGCAGTACTTC. This codes for CASSSRQGRYEQYF.

The chain recombines TRBV5-1 with TRBJ2-3, with a tentative D call TRBD2 (6 bases). Germline V CDR1 and CDR2: SGHRS, YFSETQ. Trimming cost V 10 bases and J 2 bases, with 17 bases left between them. The CDR3 loop spans 14 amino acids. The CDR3 here is CACKAGSFTDTQYF. CDR3 coding DNA: TGCGCCTGCAAGGCGGGGAGCTTCACAGATACGCAGTATTTT.

The rearrangement links TRBV28 to TRBJ1-2; D possibly corresponds to TRBD1 (6 bases). The CDR3 has 16 residues. V was cut by 1 base and J by 5 bases, with 17 bases left in between. Per germline, CDR1 MDHEN and CDR2 SYDVKM. CDR3 sequence reads: CASSLSGHRVGYGYTF. The CDR3 coding sequence is TGTGCCAGCAGTTTATCGGGTCACAGGGTGGGTTATGGCTACACCTTC.

CDR3 DNA sequence: TGTGCCAGCAGTTTCCTTGGGGGGGAAGGTACGCAGTATTTT. It translates to CASSFLGGEGTQYF. This rearrangement joins TRBV28 to TRBJ2-3; 7 positions agree with TRBD2. CDR1 and CDR2 (germline): MDHEN, SYDVKM. This CDR3 has 14 amino acids. The junction had 8 bases not matched to a gene; V was cut back by 3 bases and J by 8 bases.

This clone was recorded a few times. The chain has TRBV30 and TRBJ1-1, with 7 bases identical to TRBD1. With 7 bases clipped from V and 8 bases from J, the junction kept 4 bases outside the gene matches. The germline CDR1 and CDR2 sequences are GTSNPN and SVGIG (reference sequence). The CDR3 covers 10 residues. The CDR3 here is CASDRAEAFF. In DNA form, the CDR3 reads TGTGCCTCAGACAGGGCCGAAGCTTTCTTT.

This clone was detected only once. The chain employs TRBV2 and TRBJ2-3; TRBD2 is a possible D gene (7 bases). Looked up from germline, CDR1 is SNHLY and CDR2 is FYNNEI. V was pared by 6 bases and J by 6 bases, with 16 bases between. The CDR3 loop spans 14 amino acids. In DNA, the CDR3 is TGTGCCAGCAGATTGAGGGGGGGCAGCGATACGCAGTATTTT. Amino acids: CASRLRGGSDTQYF.

V is TRBV7-9 and J is TRBJ2-1; 10 bases map to TRBD2. J lost 4 bases, V lost 0 bases, and 6 bases had no gene match. This CDR3 comprises 17 residues. In germline, CDR1 is SEHNR, CDR2 FQNEAQ (reference sequence). CDR3 DNA sequence: TGTGCCAGCAGCTTAGCTCTAGCGGGAGTGCGATACAATGAGCAGTTCTTC. Translated: CASSLALAGVRYNEQFF.

The gene calls are TRBV27 and TRBJ2-2, with 7 positions matching TRBD2. CDR1 is MNHEY and CDR2 is SMNVEV in the germline V gene (reference sequence). The CDR3 extends over 15 amino acids. J was trimmed by 3 bases and V by 0 bases; bases with no gene match: 1. Here the CDR3 DNA reads TGTGCCAGCAGTTTATCTGGGGGGGACACCGGGGAGCTGTTTTTT. It yields the protein CASSLSGGDTGELFF.

This clone is a singleton in its sample. The chain employs TRBV5-1 and TRBJ1-1; a weak D match, TRBD1 (5 bases). Trimming pared 4 bases from V and 4 bases from J, leaving 14 bases between. Looked up from germline, CDR1 is SGHRS and CDR2 is YFSETQ. The CDR3 spans 14 residues. CDR3 residues: CASSVPQGTTEAFF. CDR3 DNA sequence: TGCGCCAGCAGCGTTCCGCAGGGCACCACTGAAGCTTTCTTT.

The chain links TRBV6-5 to TRBJ2-7, with 9 nucleotides matching TRBD1. The CDR3 runs 14 residues. V lost 6 bases and J lost 6; bases outside the gene matches: 9. Germline V gene sequence: CDR1 MNHEY, CDR2 SVGAGI. The CDR3 loop reads CASSRGQGYSEQYF. The CDR3 DNA is TGTGCCAGCAGCCGCGGACAGGGGTACAGCGAGCAGTACTTC.

The gene calls are TRBV28 and TRBJ2-3, with 8 bases fitting TRBD1. V lost 6 bases and J lost 4; bases outside the gene matches: 9. The CDR3 covers 15 residues. Germline V lookup: CDR1 MDHEN, CDR2 SYDVKM. Here the CDR3 reads CASSITGGRADTQYF. The CDR3 nucleotides are TGTGCCAGCAGCATAACAGGGGGTAGGGCAGATACGCAGTATTTT.

This chain joins TRBV7-2 and TRBJ1-4, with D uncertain. Looked up from germline, CDR1 is SGHTA and CDR2 is FQGNSA. V lost 3 bases, J lost 7 bases, and 3 bases lay in between. This CDR3 has 11 residues. CDR3 sequence (DNA): TGTGCCAGCAGCTTGAGTGAAAAACTGTTTTTT. Translated, it gives CASSLSEKLFF.

CDR3 sequence reads: CASSSAGLDRNEQFF. The CDR3 coding sequence is TGTGCCAGCAGCAGCGCGGGACTAGACCGCAATGAGCAGTTCTTC. The J gene is TRBJ2-1, the V gene TRBV5-4, with 8 positions matching TRBD2. The CDR3 extends over 15 amino acids. The V and J ends lost 4 bases and 6 bases, in that order; junction bases with no gene match: 9. Germline CDR1 SGHNT, CDR2 YYREEE (reference sequence).

This rearrangement joins TRBV30 to TRBJ1-1; 7 nucleotides align to TRBD1. Germline values: CDR1 GTSNPN, CDR2 SVGIG (reference sequence). V gave up 3 bases and J gave up 5 bases; unmatched junction bases: 9. CDR3 length equals 14 residues. This CDR3 reads CAWRPTGFLTEAFF. The CDR3 bases are TGTGCCTGGAGACCGACAGGGTTTCTAACTGAAGCTTTCTTT. The variable domain in full, with the rest retrieved from reference TRBV30 and TRBJ1-1, is SQTIHQWPATLVQPVGSPLSLECTVEGTSNPNLYWYRQAAGRGLQLLFYSVGIGQISSEVPQNLSASRPQDRQFILSSKKLLLSDSGFYLCAWRPTGFLTEAFFGQGTRLTVV.

The chain uses TRBV11-2 and TRBJ1-1, with a possible D match to TRBD1 (5 bases). The germline V and J ends were trimmed by 5 bases and 5 bases, with 12 bases remaining between them. Germline V gene sequence: CDR1 SGHAT, CDR2 FQNNGV. The CDR3 extends over 13 amino acids. Here the CDR3 reads CASSAGTRTEAFF. DNA of the CDR3: TGTGCCAGCAGCGCCGGGACTCGGACTGAAGCTTTCTTT.

This clone has a single count. This chain links TRBV6-1 with TRBJ1-4; 7 bases align to TRBD1. Germline CDR1 MNHNS, CDR2 SASEGT. The CDR3 covers 13 residues. V trimming: 11 bases; J trimming: 5 bases; junction bases outside the gene matches: 8. The CDR3 sequence is CAVPGTVNEKLFF. As DNA, the CDR3 is TGTGCCGTCCCCGGGACAGTCAATGAAAAACTGTTTTTT.

Concerning this clone itself: Within the sample, other DNA sequences also encode this same CDR3. V gene TRBV30 combines with J gene TRBJ2-3; 9 positions agree with TRBD1. Germline CDR1 reads GTSNPN; CDR2 reads SVGIG (reference sequence). The V gene end was trimmed by 0 bases and the J gene end by 6 bases; junction bases not matched to a gene: 1. The length of the CDR3 is 13 residues. For the CDR3, the DNA is TGTGCCTGGAGTGTACAGGGGGCGGATACGCAGTATTTT. This sequence encodes CAWSVQGADTQYF.

With respect to this clone: One end of the junction is discordant with germline, which a read error may explain. The chain uses TRBV15 and TRBJ2-5; TRBD2 aligns across 7 bases. The CDR3 loop spans 15 amino acids. CDR1 LNHNV and CDR2 YYDKDF come from the germline V gene (reference sequence). CDR3 DNA sequence: TGTGCCATCAGCAGGCGACTAGCCAGTGAAGAGACCCAGTACTTC. The encoded protein is CAISRRLASEETQYF.